Listed here is a single T cell receptor beta chain. This may come from a read error, since a much larger clone is one base off. No conserved phenylalanine or tryptophan is present at the end of the CDR3, so a read error is the likely explanation. Clinicians diagnosed patients from clinical symptoms, serum thyroxine and TRAb, thyroid ultrasound and orbital computed tomography. The CDR3 has 15 amino acids. The germline gives CDR1 DFQATT, CDR2 SNEGSKA (reference sequence). The V end was cut by 3 bases, the J end by 0 bases, with 14 bases between. This sample was taken from a study of T cells in Graves' hyperthyroidism and ophthalmopathy. RNA transcripts yielded amplified TCR beta CDR3 regions. TCR CDR3 regions were first amplified by RT-PCR with HTBI primers. MiXCR, run by TCRdb on the multiplex PCR reads, gives a single entry per CDR3 protein. Among roughly 570,000 distinct CDR3 sequences listed, 40% to 55% were seen once.

The source is a woman between 18 and 29 years old with Graves' hyperthyroidism. The rearrangement joins TRBV20-1 to TRBJ1-1, with D uncertain. Specimen: peripheral blood or thyroid tissue (not recorded which). The CDR3 bases are TGCAGTGCTAGTGTAGCTAATCTAATGAACACTGAAGCTTTCCTT. Its translation is CSASVANLMNTEAFL.